This T cell receptor beta chain is from a study of neurological immune-mediated disorders (dated by TCRdb to between 2017 and 2020). Background on the whole study: Among the roughly 35 multiple sclerosis patients, about 31 had relapsing-remitting MS and 3 had secondary progressive MS. Using UMI-based sequencing, the study compared peripheral blood TCR-beta repertoires from patients with HTLV-I-associated myelopathy (HAM/TSP), patients with multiple sclerosis, and healthy controls. The cohort comprised roughly 65 subjects: roughly 14 HAM/TSP patients, 34 multiple sclerosis patients and 20 or so healthy controls. The approximately 96 TCR-beta libraries covered PBMC samples along with longitudinal samples, technical triplicates, and paired sorted CD4+ and CD8+ T-cell subsets. The research as a whole found: Phylogenetic analysis grouped repertoires from 18 of 34 MS patients into a cluster of related CDR3 sequences, suggesting a possible repertoire-level signature. The MS cluster was not associated with any clinical or MRI features, and the authors stated that larger cohorts are needed. TCR clonal expansion was highest in HAM/TSP patients and lowest in MS patients, with MS patients falling below even healthy controls. Expanded clones from different subjects shared no identical CDR3 amino acid sequences, which suggests that TCR-beta repertoires were private in all groups.

For unsorted PBMC libraries, 2 million PBMCs were used after storage in RNAlater at -80 degrees C until RNA extraction. The multiple sclerosis patients were enrolled in a US clinical protocol that evaluated disease progression with magnetic resonance imaging. PBMCs were separated from peripheral blood using Ficoll-Hypaque density gradient centrifugation and then cryopreserved in liquid nitrogen. This clonotype was recorded many times. Its antigen remains undetermined. No much larger clone is present one base from it, and per-base qualities are unavailable. Counted from cysteine to phenylalanine, this CDR3 has 14 amino acids. The CDR3 DNA has 42 bases and is translated from base 1. The CDR1 and CDR2 encoded by the germline V gene are MDHEN and SYDVKM. V loses 3 bases, J loses 3 bases, and the germline ends lie 12 bases apart. cDNA was synthesized by template-switch 5'RACE using a primer with a 10-nucleotide random unique molecular identifier that tagged each TCR transcript. Over 160 million TCR-beta sequences, covering 15-18 subjects, were produced in each sequencing run. The RNeasy kit was used to extract total RNA. The KAPA Real-time Library Amplification kit was used to amplify TCR-beta VDJ regions with primers for the TCR constant region and the 5'RACE anchor. Sample indexes and Illumina adaptors were added in a first PCR, and a second PCR then increased library yield. After Ampure bead purification, the roughly 650 bp TCR product was size-selected on a 2% E-gel SizeSelection system. Library quality was checked on a Bioanalyzer, concentration was measured with Qubit, and libraries were quantified with the Kapa Library Quantification kit before pooling. Paired-end 2 x 150 bp sequencing of the libraries was performed on an Illumina HiSeq 2500. To increase sequence diversity, about 25-31% phiX was spiked into each library pool. Concerning the study's data processing: The UMI-based MiGEC pipeline processed quality-filtered reads and removed over 80% of raw TCR sequences during error correction. IMGT germline references were used for aligning VDJ genes, and each clonotype was defined as a unique CDR3 amino acid sequence together with its V-J genes. Clonal expansion, Shannon diversity and CDR3 relatedness were evaluated with VDJtools (CalcPairwiseDistances, ClusterSamples), while phylogenetic trees were built in CLCbio workbench. A clone was classed as expanded if it had 8 or more unique UMIs, a cutoff based on coefficient-of-variation modelling across technical triplicates. TCRdb reprocessing: public reads trimmed at Q25 with fastp, clones called with MiXCR, in-frame beta chains kept. Under each unique CDR3 protein, matching rows form one entry showing the most common genes and DNA. These V and J calls originate from TCRdb's pipeline instead of the authors' own analysis. The sample yields more than 45,000 distinct CDR3 sequences; 3.6% were counted once. The ten largest clones represent 1.5% to 2% of the sample.

The chain uses TRBV28 and TRBJ2-7; the D gene is perhaps TRBD2, on 5 matching bases. This clonotype was obtained from a young man with multiple sclerosis. Input material: PBMCs. The DNA reads as follows: TGTGCCAGCAGTTTTTGGCGGGTGGACTACGAGCAGTACTTC. This encodes CASSFWRVDYEQYF.